Presented here are 24 T cell receptor beta chains from one specimen sequenced in a study of response to subunit inactivated influenza vaccine. One entry per CDR3 protein, called by TCRdb with MiXCR from the RT-PCR reads. The table records about 310,000 distinct CDR3 sequences, around 22% of them present only once. This specimen consisted of PBMCs from blood, obtained approximately 22 months after vaccination. Source of these receptors: a man aged 50 to 69 who received an inactivated influenza vaccine.

This clonotype occurred a few times. The CDR3 region has the DNA TGTGCCAGCAGCTTAAATCCAGCGATGGTCTACAATGAGCAGTTCTTC. It codes for CASSLNPAMVYNEQFF. This rearrangement joins TRBV7-3 to TRBJ2-1; D is uncertain. CDR1 is SGHTA and CDR2 is FQGTGA in the germline V gene. This CDR3 has 16 residues. V lost 1 base and J 3 bases, leaving 13 bases between the germline ends.

In this sample, this clonotype turned up a few times. This chain links TRBV7-3 with TRBJ2-3, with a possible D match to TRBD1 (6 bases). Deletions cut 4 bases from V and 0 bases from J, with 8 bases between. Germline V gives CDR1 SGHTA, CDR2 FQGTGA. The CDR3 covers 14 residues. CDR3 sequence reads: CASSSDSSTDTQYF. DNA for the CDR3: TGTGCCAGCAGCTCGGACAGTAGCACAGATACGCAGTATTTT.

The chain employs TRBV10-3 and TRBJ1-3; 8 positions agree with TRBD1. The CDR3 runs to 17 residues. V lost 6 bases to trimming and J lost 0 bases; unmatched junction nucleotides: 10. Per the germline V gene, CDR1 is ENHRY and CDR2 is SYGVKD. CDR3 sequence reads: CAISERTGISSGNTIYF. CDR3 DNA sequence: TGTGCCATCAGCGAAAGGACAGGGATAAGCTCTGGAAACACCATATATTTT.

This chain uses TRBV14 with TRBJ1-1; D gene uncertain. Germline CDR1 and CDR2: SGHDN and FVKESK. Trimming stripped 1 base from V and 10 bases from J, with 10 bases between. The CDR3 runs 12 residues. The CDR3 region has the DNA TGTGCCAGCAGCCAAGTTGGATCTGTAGCTTTCTTT. Its protein is CASSQVGSVAFF.

The chain has TRBV3-1 and TRBJ1-2, with unresolved D. The V end lost 4 bases, the J end lost 4 bases, and 16 bases lay between the germline ends. Germline V gives CDR1 LGHDT, CDR2 YNNKEL (reference sequence). The CDR3 contains 15 residues. The CDR3, as DNA: TGTGCCAGCAGCCCGACTTGGGGAGACCTCTATGGCTACACCTTC. Amino acid sequence: CASSPTWGDLYGYTF.

This clonotype was observed a handful of times. V and J are TRBV24-1 and TRBJ1-2; 8 nucleotides line up with TRBD1. This CDR3 comprises 17 residues. Germline V gene lookup returns CDR1 KGHDR and CDR2 SFDVKD. V trimming: 5 bases; J trimming: 4 bases; junction bases outside the gene matches: 14. The CDR3 is CATSAGDRQPPTYGYTF. In DNA, the CDR3 is TGTGCCACCAGTGCTGGGGACAGGCAACCTCCTACCTATGGCTACACCTTC.

The rearrangement joins TRBV24-1 to TRBJ1-4; D uncertain. Trimming left V 3 bases short and J 7 bases short, with 11 bases between. CDR1 is KGHDR, CDR2 SFDVKD, per germline. The CDR3 is 14 amino acids. The CDR3 here is CATSDPRRGEKLFF. Here the CDR3 DNA reads TGTGCCACCAGTGATCCCCGTCGCGGTGAAAAACTGTTTTTT.

V and J are TRBV28 and TRBJ2-5; 7 positions agree with TRBD2. Per the germline V gene, CDR1 is MDHEN and CDR2 is SYDVKM. J was trimmed by 5 bases and V by 2 bases; bases with no gene match: 8. The CDR3 has 15 amino acids. DNA for the CDR3: TGTGCCAGCAGTTTAGTGGGAGGGCCCAGGGAGACCCAGTACTTC. Translation gives CASSLVGGPRETQYF.

The chain combines TRBV7-9 with TRBJ2-1, with D possibly being TRBD1 or TRBD2 (5 bases each). Germline lookup yields CDR1 SEHNR and CDR2 FQNEAQ (reference sequence). Between the trimmed V and J ends, which lost 3 bases and 10 bases, there was a span of 10 bases. This CDR3 region has 12 residues. The DNA of the CDR3 is TGTGCCAGCAGCTTGGGGGTGACCGAGCAGTTCTTC. This encodes CASSLGVTEQFF.

V is TRBV7-2 and J is TRBJ1-4, with no clear D. With 5 bases removed from V and 5 bases from J, the gap between germline ends came to 12 bases. Germline lookup yields CDR1 SGHTA and CDR2 FQGNSA. The CDR3 has 14 residues. CDR3 nucleotides: TGTGCCAGCAGCAAAACGGGAAAAAATGAAAAACTGTTTTTT. Translating gives CASSKTGKNEKLFF.

The chain joins TRBV12-3 or TRBV12-4 to TRBJ1-1; unclear D gene. The V end lost 6 bases, the J end lost 5 bases, and 19 bases lay between the germline ends. This CDR3 has 15 amino acids. In nucleotides, the CDR3 is TGTGCCAGCAGCCCCCTTGAGTTTGGGGTGACTGAAGCTTTCTTT. Encoded protein: CASSPLEFGVTEAFF.

This clonotype was found many times. The chain combines TRBV24-1 with TRBJ1-2, with D possibly TRBD1 on 5 matching bases. The germline CDR1 and CDR2 sequences are KGHDR and SFDVKD. Trimming left V 5 bases short and J 6 bases short, with 9 bases between. The CDR3 loop spans 12 amino acids. Written as DNA, the CDR3 is TGTGCCACCAGTGGGGGCGCGGATGGCTACACCTTC. Its translation: CATSGGADGYTF.

The chain recombines TRBV6-5 with TRBJ2-1, with TRBD2 as a possible D gene (6 bases). The CDR3 runs to 16 residues. V lost 0 bases to trimming and J lost 1 base, with 10 bases between them. CDR1 MNHEY and CDR2 SVGAGI come from the germline V gene. The CDR3 region is CASSYSIGGSYNEQFF. CDR3 nucleotides: TGTGCCAGCAGTTACTCGATCGGGGGATCCTACAATGAGCAGTTCTTC.

This clonotype came up many times. J is TRBJ1-2 and V is TRBV21-1. TRBV21-1 is a known pseudogene. The CDR3 is made up of 15 amino acids. The CDR3: CASSKVGVGEGCYTF. The CDR3 bases are TGTGCCAGCAGCAAAGTTGGGGTTGGAGAGGGCTGCTACACCTTC.

This clonotype was detected only a few times. The chain employs TRBV2 and TRBJ1-3; D is unresolved. This CDR3 has 12 amino acids. CDR1 is SNHLY, CDR2 FYNNEI, per germline. With 4 bases removed from V and 4 bases from J, the gap between germline ends came to 5 bases. CDR3 residues: CASSVLGNTIYF. The CDR3 bases are TGTGCCAGCAGTGTCTTGGGAAACACCATATATTTT.

This clonotype was recorded a few times. This may come from a read error, since a much larger clone is one base off. The chain has TRBV5-5 and TRBJ1-1; 8 nucleotides line up with TRBD1. CDR1 and CDR2 (germline): SGHKS, YYEKEE (reference sequence). The CDR3 is made up of 14 amino acids. V trimming: 4 bases; J trimming: 1 base; junction bases outside the gene matches: 3. The CDR3 sequence: CASSAGTGNTEAFF. CDR3 coding DNA: TGTGCCAGCAGCGCCGGGACAGGGAACACTGAAGCTTTCTTT.

This clonotype was picked up many times. The chain combines TRBV7-9 with TRBJ1-2; D may be TRBD1 (5 bases). Per the germline V gene, CDR1 is SEHNR and CDR2 is FQNEAQ (reference sequence). Trimming removed 2 bases at V and 3 bases at J, with 10 bases between. There are 14 residues in the CDR3. The CDR3, as DNA: TGTGCCAGCAGCTTATCAGGGACTGACTATGGCTACACCTTC. Encoded protein: CASSLSGTDYGYTF.

The chain uses TRBV28 and TRBJ2-1; 7 bases map to TRBD2. Germline CDR1 reads MDHEN; CDR2 reads SYDVKM. Trimming cost V 6 bases and J 7 bases; bases outside gene matches: 15. The CDR3 is made up of 16 amino acids. For the CDR3, the DNA is TGTGCCAGCAGCACTCCGGGACTACGGCTTGGAAATGAGCAGTTCTTC. This encodes CASSTPGLRLGNEQFF.

The rearrangement uses TRBV11-1 and TRBJ1-5; 9 bases line up with TRBD1. The CDR3 loop spans 17 amino acids. CDR1 is SGHAT, CDR2 FQDESV, per germline (reference sequence). The CDR3 DNA follows: TGTGGAGGGGAACGTTCTTTCCGGGGACAGGGTAATCAGCCCCAGCATTTT. Protein product: CGGERSFRGQGNQPQHF.

At least ten counts were recorded for this clonotype. The chain is built from TRBV20-1 and TRBJ2-7; TRBD2 might be the D (5 bases). The V gene lost 0 bases and the J gene lost 6 bases, with 12 bases spanning the gap. This CDR3 spans 13 amino acids. Germline-derived CDR1 and CDR2 are DFQATT and SNEGSKA (reference sequence). Here the CDR3 DNA reads TGCAGTGCTAGAGACAGGCCTACTAGCGAGCAGTACTTC. Its translation: CSARDRPTSEQYF.

The chain has TRBV12-3 or TRBV12-4 and TRBJ1-2; no reliable D call. CDR3 length: 14 amino acids. Trimming took off 7 bases at V and 5 bases at J, with 17 bases between the two ends. CDR3 nucleotide sequence: TGTGCCAGCACCCCATCAGGTTACCCATATGGCTACACCTTC. Protein: CASTPSGYPYGYTF.

This clonotype has only a few counts. This CDR3 is CASSLEGRMNTEAFF. CDR3 DNA: TGCGCCAGCAGCCTGGAGGGACGGATGAACACTGAAGCTTTCTTT. V is TRBV4-3 and J is TRBJ1-1, with D possibly matching TRBD1 (5 bases). The CDR3 is made up of 15 amino acids. In germline, CDR1 is LGHNA, CDR2 YSLEER. Trimming pared 4 bases from V and 0 bases from J, leaving 12 bases between.

This chain joins TRBV12-3 or TRBV12-4 and TRBJ1-5; D is unresolved. CDR3 size: 15 residues. V lost 8 bases and J 0 bases, leaving 14 bases between the germline ends. The CDR3 spells CASSPTPYSNQPQHF. The CDR3 region has the DNA TGTGCCAGCTCCCCAACACCGTATAGCAATCAGCCCCAGCATTTT.

The chain uses TRBV20-1 and TRBJ2-3, with TRBD2 matching over 8 bases. V lost 4 bases and J lost 0; bases outside the gene matches: 12. This CDR3 contains 17 residues. Per the germline V gene, CDR1 is DFQATT and CDR2 is SNEGSKA (reference sequence). The CDR3 region has the DNA TGCAGTGCTAAACCCTTAGCGGGGTTTTCTAGCACAGATACGCAGTATTTT. This encodes CSAKPLAGFSSTDTQYF.